The 22 T cell receptor beta chains presented below share a single source sample, sequenced in a study of blood T cell repertoires in COVID-19. The repertoire was sequenced with immunoSEQ multiplex PCR; TCRdb's copy has only in-frame clones and lacks some. The sample carries 140,000 or so clones, approximately 86% recorded once. Material: peripheral blood. The receptors shown here come from a woman aged 50 to 60 with acute or convalescent COVID-19.

This sequence joins TRBV4-2 and TRBJ1-4; 7 bases align to TRBD1. J gave up 8 bases and V 0 bases, and 3 bases lay outside the gene matches. The CDR3 spans 14 residues. Germline-derived CDR1 and CDR2 are LGHNA and YNFKEQ. CDR3 protein: CASSQDATGEKLFF. The CDR3 DNA reads TGTGCCAGCAGCCAAGATGCGACAGGGGAAAAACTGTTTTTT.

This clone has only one observation. CDR3 amino acids: CASSTRGLLNSPLHF. In nucleotides, the CDR3 is TGTGCCAGCAGCACTCGGGGACTGCTCAATTCACCCCTCCACTTT. The chain combines TRBV11-2 with TRBJ1-6; a possible D gene is TRBD1 (5 bases). V gave up 5 bases and J gave up 7 bases, with 15 bases separating them. Germline loops: CDR1 SGHAT, CDR2 FQNNGV. This CDR3 spans 15 amino acids.

The chain is built from TRBV27 and TRBJ1-2, with TRBD1 as a possible D gene (6 bases). The V and J ends lost 8 bases and 4 bases respectively, with 20 bases between them. The CDR3 contains 15 residues. The V gene's germline CDR1 is MNHEY and CDR2 SMNVEV (reference sequence). CDR3 bases: TGTGCCAGCGGCCCGTGGGGGGGCGCTGGCTATGGCTACACCTTC. It is translated as CASGPWGGAGYGYTF.

The rearrangement links TRBV5-1 to TRBJ2-3, with TRBD2 matching over 8 bases. The V and J ends lost 4 bases and 5 bases, in that order; junction bases with no gene match: 12. The CDR3 spans 16 residues. Germline CDR1 and CDR2: SGHRS and YFSETQ. The CDR3 DNA reads as TGCGCCAGCAGCCGGAAAGTAGAGCGGGAGATAGATACGCAGTATTTT. Protein product: CASSRKVEREIDTQYF.

The CDR3 region is CASSIEGRPNYGYTF. As DNA, the CDR3 is TGTGCCAGTAGTATAGAGGGCAGGCCGAACTATGGCTACACCTTC. This rearrangement joins TRBV19 to TRBJ1-2; D call uncertain. V shed 0 bases and J shed 2 bases, with 10 bases lying between them. Germline loops: CDR1 LNHDA, CDR2 SQIVND (reference sequence). This CDR3 has 15 amino acids. The complete variable domain, with remaining parts taken from reference TRBV19 and TRBJ1-2, reads DGGITQSPKYLFRKEGQNVTLSCEQNLNHDAMYWYRQDPGQGLRLIYYSQIVNDFQKGDIAEGYSVSREKKESFPLTVTSAQKNPTAFYLCASSIEGRPNYGYTFGSGTRLTVV.

The chain links TRBV12-2 to TRBJ2-3; TRBD1, the table's D call, lacks a check against the DNA. TRBV12-2 counts as a pseudogene. CDR3 length: 18 amino acids. CDR3 bases: TGTGCAAGTCGCTTAGATCGGACAGGTGCCTCACGTATAGATACGCAGTATTTT. This encodes CASRLDRTGASRIDTQYF.

As concerns this clone: Sequence at one end of the junction differs from germline and may be a read error. The chain combines TRBV30 with TRBJ2-4; D is perhaps TRBD1 (5 bases). There are 12 residues in the CDR3. Germline CDR1 and CDR2: GTSNPN and SVGIG (reference sequence). The CDR3 DNA sequence: TGTGCCTGGAGAGGGGCCACAAACATTCAGTACTTC. Protein product: CAWRGATNIQYF.

The V and J genes are TRBV5-4 and TRBJ1-1; 8 bases map to TRBD1. CDR3 length: 18 amino acids. Germline trimming cut 0 bases from V and 0 bases from J; bases unmatched to any gene: 10. Germline V gene sequence: CDR1 SGHNT, CDR2 YYREEE (reference sequence). In nucleotides, the CDR3 is TGTGCCAGCAGCTTGGGGGCGGCCAGGGGGCGGGTGAACACTGAAGCTTTCTTT. Translated, it gives CASSLGAARGRVNTEAFF. The full variable domain, rest sourced from reference TRBV5-4 and TRBJ1-1, is ETGVTQSPTHLIKTRGQQVTLRCSSQSGHNTVSWYQQALGQGPQFIFQYYREEENGRGNFPPRFSGLQFPNYSSELNVNALELDDSALYLCASSLGAARGRVNTEAFFGQGTRLTVV.

The genes are TRBV24-1 and TRBJ1-2; 9 bases fit TRBD1. The CDR3 totals 16 residues. The germline gives CDR1 KGHDR, CDR2 SFDVKD. Trimming cost V 9 bases and J 3 bases; bases outside gene matches: 13. The CDR3 loop is CATRTGTGTSYYGYTF. DNA of the CDR3: TGTGCCACCCGAACCGGGACAGGGACCTCCTACTATGGCTACACCTTC.

This clone appeared once. The chain combines TRBV7-9 with TRBJ1-1; 9 nucleotides agree with TRBD1. V shed 5 bases and J 3 bases; nucleotides not matched to a gene: 13. The CDR3 totals 17 residues. The germline V gene has CDR1 SEHNR and CDR2 FQNEAQ (reference sequence). The CDR3 DNA sequence: TGTGCCAGCAGCCCCCGACAGGGGGAGAGGCTGGACACTGAAGCTTTCTTT. It specifies CASSPRQGERLDTEAFF. Full variable domain (outside the CDR3, taken from reference TRBV7-9 and TRBJ1-1): DTGVSQNPRHKITKRGQNVTFRCDPISEHNRLYWYRQTLGQGPEFLTYFQNEAQLEKSRLLSDRFSAERPKGSFSTLEIQRTEQGDSAMYLCASSPRQGERLDTEAFFGQGTRLTVV.

V and J are TRBV5-4 and TRBJ2-7, with 10 nucleotides matching TRBD2. From germline, CDR1 is SGHNT and CDR2 YYREEE (reference sequence). V shed 4 bases, J shed 7 bases, and the junction held 5 bases outside the gene matches. This CDR3 region has 13 residues. CDR3 DNA: TGTGCCAGCAGCCTAGCGGGGGCGGATGAGCAGTACTTC. Its translation is CASSLAGADEQYF.

V gene TRBV15 combines with J gene TRBJ1-1; TRBD1 is a possible D gene (6 bases). V dropped 1 base and J dropped 7 bases, with 10 bases sitting between them. The germline V gene encodes CDR1 LNHNV and CDR2 YYDKDF (reference sequence). The CDR3 covers 13 residues. CDR3 in DNA: TGTGCCACCAGCAGAGTTCAGGGGTTTGAAGCTTTCTTT. It is translated as CATSRVQGFEAFF.

With respect to this clone: No conserved phenylalanine or tryptophan is present at the end of the CDR3, so a read error is the likely explanation. The limits of the CDR3 on the DNA are not certain, so only TCRdb's listed CDR3 is given. V gene TRBV23-1 combines with J gene TRBJ2-7; TRBD1 reflects the table's D call only, with no check against the DNA. TRBV23-1 falls under the ORF class, with uncertain function. A total of 8 residues make up the CDR3, ends included. CDR3 amino acids: CASSHFQE.

This clone was observed once. The chain recombines TRBV3-1 (or the pseudogene TRBV3-2) with TRBJ2-1, with TRBD2 matching 8 bases. J was trimmed by 7 bases and V by 8 bases; bases with no gene match: 13. CDR1 and CDR2 from the germline V gene are LGHDT and YNNKEL (reference sequence). The CDR3 has 15 residues. The CDR3 DNA reads as TGTGCCAGCTCCGTTGGGACTAGTACCAGAAATGAGCAGTTCTTC. Protein sequence: CASSVGTSTRNEQFF.

The rearrangement uses TRBV2 and TRBJ1-5; 7 positions match TRBD1. The CDR3 runs to 15 residues. J was trimmed by 6 bases and V by 2 bases; bases with no gene match: 7. CDR1 and CDR2 from the germline V gene are SNHLY and FYNNEI. CDR3: CASSETRQGTQPQHF. DNA for the CDR3: TGTGCCAGCAGTGAAACCCGACAGGGCACTCAGCCCCAGCATTTT.

The CDR3: CASSGTGTGFYNEQFF. CDR3 DNA sequence: TGCGCCAGCAGCGGGACCGGGACAGGATTTTACAATGAGCAGTTCTTC. The rearrangement links TRBV5-1 to TRBJ2-1; TRBD1 aligns across 8 bases. The CDR3 spans 16 residues. Trimming cost V 4 bases and J 4 bases; bases outside gene matches: 10. Germline V gene sequence: CDR1 SGHRS, CDR2 YFSETQ.

The chain carries TRBV27 and TRBJ2-7; 8 bases line up with TRBD1. This CDR3 contains 15 residues. The ends lost 4 bases at V and 4 bases at J; junction bases unmatched: 9. Germline values: CDR1 MNHEY, CDR2 SMNVEV (reference sequence). The CDR3: CASSSSPGQAYEQYF. Written as DNA, the CDR3 is TGTGCCAGCAGTTCATCTCCGGGACAGGCTTACGAGCAGTACTTC.

V usage is TRBV6-2 or TRBV6-3 and J usage is TRBJ1-1; D unresolved. V dropped 2 bases and J dropped 4 bases, with 14 bases sitting between them. The CDR3 length is 15 residues. The germline V gene has CDR1 MNHEY and CDR2 SVGEGT. The CDR3 region is CASSYGTVISTEAFF. In DNA, the CDR3 is TGTGCCAGCAGTTACGGTACGGTGATTAGCACTGAAGCTTTCTTT.

V and J are TRBV10-3 and TRBJ1-2; D call uncertain. The CDR3 covers 14 residues. Germline V gene sequence: CDR1 ENHRY, CDR2 SYGVKD. The V end lost 0 bases, the J end lost 3 bases, and 8 bases lay between the germline ends. DNA of the CDR3: TGTGCCATCAGTGAGTCAAACAGCCACTATGGCTACACCTTC. It yields the protein CAISESNSHYGYTF.

The chain is built from TRBV10-3 and TRBJ2-2; TRBD1 might be the D (5 bases). The CDR3 is 18 amino acids. Trimming left V 0 bases short and J 15 bases short, with 29 bases between. Germline CDR1 reads ENHRY; CDR2 reads SYGVKD. The CDR3 sequence: CAISESFLGVAGLVTVFF. The CDR3 coding sequence is TGTGCCATCAGTGAGTCTTTTTTAGGTGTGGCAGGGCTCGTGACGGTGTTTTTT.

The chain is built from TRBV6-6 and TRBJ2-4; D possibly corresponds to TRBD1 (6 bases). Trimming took 11 bases from V and 0 from J, leaving 11 bases between them. The germline V gene has CDR1 MNHNY and CDR2 SVGAGI (reference sequence). CDR3 length: 13 residues. CDR3 bases: TGTGCCCTGGGGGCACTAGCCAAAAACATTCAGTACTTC. It is translated as CALGALAKNIQYF.

V and J are TRBV20-1 and TRBJ2-7; no reliable D call. The CDR3 consists of 13 residues. Germline CDR1 is DFQATT and CDR2 is SNEGSKA (reference sequence). V was cut by 3 bases and J by 1 base, with 10 bases left in between. CDR3 loop: CSASGPGSYEQYF. CDR3 nucleotides: TGCAGTGCTAGTGGGCCCGGGTCCTACGAGCAGTACTTC.